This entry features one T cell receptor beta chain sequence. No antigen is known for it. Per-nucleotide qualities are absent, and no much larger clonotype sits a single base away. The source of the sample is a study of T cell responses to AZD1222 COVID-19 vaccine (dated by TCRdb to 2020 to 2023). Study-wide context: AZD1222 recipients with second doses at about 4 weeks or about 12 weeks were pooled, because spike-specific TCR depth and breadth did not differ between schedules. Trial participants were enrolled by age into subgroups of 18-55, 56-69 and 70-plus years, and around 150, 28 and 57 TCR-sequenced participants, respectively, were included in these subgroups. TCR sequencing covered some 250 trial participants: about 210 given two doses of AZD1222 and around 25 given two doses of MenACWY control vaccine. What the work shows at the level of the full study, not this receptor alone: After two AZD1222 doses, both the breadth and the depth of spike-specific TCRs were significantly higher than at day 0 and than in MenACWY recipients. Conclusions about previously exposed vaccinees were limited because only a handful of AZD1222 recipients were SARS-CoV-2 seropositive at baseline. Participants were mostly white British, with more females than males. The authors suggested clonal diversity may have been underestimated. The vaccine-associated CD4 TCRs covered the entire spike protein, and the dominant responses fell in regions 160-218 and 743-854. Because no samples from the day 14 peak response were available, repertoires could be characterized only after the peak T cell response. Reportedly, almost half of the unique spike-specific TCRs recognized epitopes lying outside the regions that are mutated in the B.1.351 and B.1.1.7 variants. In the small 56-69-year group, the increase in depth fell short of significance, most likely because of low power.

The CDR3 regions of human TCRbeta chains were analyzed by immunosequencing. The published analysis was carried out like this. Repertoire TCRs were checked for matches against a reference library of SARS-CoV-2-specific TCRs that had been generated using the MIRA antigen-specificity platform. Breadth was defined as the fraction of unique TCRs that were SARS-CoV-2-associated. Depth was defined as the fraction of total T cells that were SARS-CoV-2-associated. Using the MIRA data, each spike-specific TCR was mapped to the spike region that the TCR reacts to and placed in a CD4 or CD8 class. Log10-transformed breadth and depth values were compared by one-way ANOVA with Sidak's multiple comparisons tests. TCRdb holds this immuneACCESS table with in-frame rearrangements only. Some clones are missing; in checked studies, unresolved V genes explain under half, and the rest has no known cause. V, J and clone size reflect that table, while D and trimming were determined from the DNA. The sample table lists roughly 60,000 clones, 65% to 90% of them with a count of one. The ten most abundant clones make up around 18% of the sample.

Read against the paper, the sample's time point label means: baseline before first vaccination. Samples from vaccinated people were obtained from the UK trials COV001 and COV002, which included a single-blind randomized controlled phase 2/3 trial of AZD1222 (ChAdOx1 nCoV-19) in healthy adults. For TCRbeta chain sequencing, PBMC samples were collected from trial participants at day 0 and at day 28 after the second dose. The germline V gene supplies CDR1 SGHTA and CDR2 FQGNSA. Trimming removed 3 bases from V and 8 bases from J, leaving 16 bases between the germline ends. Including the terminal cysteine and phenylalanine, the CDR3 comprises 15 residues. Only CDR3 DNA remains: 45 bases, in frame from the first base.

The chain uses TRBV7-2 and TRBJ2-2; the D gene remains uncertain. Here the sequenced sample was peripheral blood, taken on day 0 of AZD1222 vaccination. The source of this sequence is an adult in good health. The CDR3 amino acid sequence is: CASSFYSPGRGELFF. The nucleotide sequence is TGTGCCAGCAGCTTCTATTCGCCAGGCCGAGGGGAGCTGTTTTTT.